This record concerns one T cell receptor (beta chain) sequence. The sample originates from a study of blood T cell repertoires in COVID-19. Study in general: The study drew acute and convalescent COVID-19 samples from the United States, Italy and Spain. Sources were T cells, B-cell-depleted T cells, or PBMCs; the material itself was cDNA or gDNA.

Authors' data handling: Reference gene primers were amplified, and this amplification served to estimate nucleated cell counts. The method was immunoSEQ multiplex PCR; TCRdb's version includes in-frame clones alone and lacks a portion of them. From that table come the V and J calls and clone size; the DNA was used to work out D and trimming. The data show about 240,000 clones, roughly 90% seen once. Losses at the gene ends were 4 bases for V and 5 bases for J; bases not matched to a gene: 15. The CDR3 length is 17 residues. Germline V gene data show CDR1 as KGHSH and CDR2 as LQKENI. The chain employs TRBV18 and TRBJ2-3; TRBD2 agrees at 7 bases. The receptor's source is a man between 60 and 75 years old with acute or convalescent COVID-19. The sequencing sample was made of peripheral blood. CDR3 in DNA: TGTGCCAGCTCACTCTCGGGAGCGGGATCGGGAGGAGATACGCAGTATTTT. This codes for CASSLSGAGSGGDTQYF.